This is a list of T cell receptor beta chains from one sample in a study of blood T cell repertoires in COVID-19. Produced via immunoSEQ multiplex PCR; TCRdb's table is partial and in-frame only. The sample contains some 210,000 clones, roughly 86% of which appear only once. Sequencing was performed on peripheral blood. These receptors all stem from a woman between 50 and 59 years old with active or convalescent COVID-19. Each CDR3 is given without its conserved first and last residue. A D gene is named only where the DNA matches it firmly. Clone size is given for some rows only: seen once, a few or many times, or a class if the clone is expanded.

>TRBV11-2|TRBD1|few|TRBJ1-2
ASSLDPGQEGYT
>TRBV9|NA|NA|TRBJ2-7
ASSVGPHRARDEQY
>TRBV11-2|NA|NA|TRBJ1-6
ASSWQGWNSPLH
>TRBV3-1/TRBV3-2|TRBD1|NA|TRBJ2-7
ASSPSWTGGYEQY
>TRBV2|NA|NA|TRBJ1-3
ASSDRGQPLGSGNTIY
>TRBV6-1|TRBD1|NA|TRBJ1-2
ASSEGTGGLNT
>TRBV28|NA|NA|TRBJ1-2
ASRLKGLPHYT
>TRBV29-1|TRBD2|NA|TRBJ2-3
SVPRSGRDTQY
>TRBV7-9|NA|few|TRBJ1-6
ASSPWTDNSPLH
>TRBV6-1|TRBD1|NA|TRBJ1-6
ASSEHDRDNSPLH
>TRBV29-1|TRBD2|NA|TRBJ2-1
SVDPSSGSSYNEQF
>TRBV15|NA|NA|TRBJ1-2
ATSPPGGTYGYT
>TRBV3-1/TRBV3-2|TRBD2|NA|TRBJ2-7
ASSLGLEMSEQY
>TRBV5-1|TRBD1|NA|TRBJ2-2
ASSPRTGNTGELF
>TRBV27|NA|NA|TRBJ2-1
ASTSTPPWANEQF
>TRBV19|NA|once|TRBJ1-4
ASSPLQGGEKLF
>TRBV11-3|TRBD2|NA|TRBJ2-5
ASSFGGGAQETQY
>TRBV6-5|NA|NA|TRBJ1-1
ASSSTENTEAF
>TRBV18|TRBD1|NA|TRBJ2-7
ASSPPDRGSEQY
>TRBV3-1/TRBV3-2|TRBD1|NA|TRBJ1-4
ASSQGDRRNEKLF
>TRBV7-9|NA|NA|TRBJ2-3
ASSLRTGSTDTQY
>TRBV28|NA|once|TRBJ1-4
ASSRTSNEKLF
>TRBV15|NA|NA|TRBJ1-5
ATGRDQGPQH
>TRBV2|NA|NA|TRBJ1-2
ASARRPGYGYT
>TRBV5-1|TRBD2|NA|TRBJ2-5
ASSLRGSYQETQY
>TRBV2|TRBD1|NA|TRBJ2-7
ASGDRGPYEQY
>TRBV24-1|TRBD1|NA|TRBJ1-2
ATSPGGNNYGYT
>TRBV5-1|NA|NA|TRBJ2-3
ASSFTRNTDTQY
>TRBV7-6|NA|few|TRBJ2-2
ASSGGSGTGELF
>TRBV14|TRBD1|few|TRBJ2-5
ASSRGRGLGQETQY
>TRBV2|NA|NA|TRBJ2-2
ASRGGEQINTGELF
>TRBV5-4|TRBD1|NA|TRBJ2-7
ASSLKGTAYEQY
>TRBV2|NA|once|TRBJ1-6
ASSHGGDGSSYNSPLH
>TRBV7-3|NA|NA|TRBJ2-1
ASRVSGAYNEQF
>TRBV19|NA|NA|TRBJ1-3
ASRVQGAGNTIY